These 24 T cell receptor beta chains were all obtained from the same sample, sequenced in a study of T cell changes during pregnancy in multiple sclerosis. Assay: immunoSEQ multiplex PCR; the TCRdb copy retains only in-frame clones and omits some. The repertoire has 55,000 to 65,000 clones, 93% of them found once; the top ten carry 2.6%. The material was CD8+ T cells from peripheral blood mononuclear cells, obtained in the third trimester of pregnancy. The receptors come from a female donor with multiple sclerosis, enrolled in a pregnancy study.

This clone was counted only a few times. This CDR3 reads CASSAEGIATNEKLFF. As DNA, the CDR3 is TGTGCCAGCAGTGCGGAGGGCATTGCAACTAATGAAAAACTGTTTTTT. The chain couples TRBV2 to TRBJ1-4, with unresolved D. This CDR3 contains 16 residues. The V end was cut by 4 bases, the J end by 0 bases, with 12 bases between. Per germline, CDR1 SNHLY and CDR2 FYNNEI.

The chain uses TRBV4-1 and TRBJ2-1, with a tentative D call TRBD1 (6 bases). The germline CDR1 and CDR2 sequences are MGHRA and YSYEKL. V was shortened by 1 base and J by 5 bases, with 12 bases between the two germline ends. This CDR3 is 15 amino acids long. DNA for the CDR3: TGCGCCAGCAGCCAAGGAGGACAGAGAAACAATGAGCAGTTCTTC. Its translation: CASSQGGQRNNEQFF.

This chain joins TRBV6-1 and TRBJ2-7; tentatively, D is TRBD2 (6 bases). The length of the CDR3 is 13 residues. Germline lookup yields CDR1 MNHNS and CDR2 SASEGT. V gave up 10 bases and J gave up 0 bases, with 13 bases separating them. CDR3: CATRDLSSYEQYF. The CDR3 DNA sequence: TGTGCCACCAGGGACTTGAGCTCCTACGAGCAGTACTTC.

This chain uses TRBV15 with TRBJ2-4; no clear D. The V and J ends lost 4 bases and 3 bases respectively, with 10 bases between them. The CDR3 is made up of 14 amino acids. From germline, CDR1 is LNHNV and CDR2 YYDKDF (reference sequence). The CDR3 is CATSKERFKNIQYF. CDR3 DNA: TGTGCCACCAGCAAGGAGCGCTTCAAAAACATTCAGTACTTC.

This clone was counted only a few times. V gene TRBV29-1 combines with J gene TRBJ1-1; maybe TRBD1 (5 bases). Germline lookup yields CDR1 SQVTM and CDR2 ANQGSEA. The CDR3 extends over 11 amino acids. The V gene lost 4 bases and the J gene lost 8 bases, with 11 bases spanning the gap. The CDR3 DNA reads TGCAGCGTTGCGGGGGGAGTAGAAGCTTTCTTT. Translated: CSVAGGVEAFF.

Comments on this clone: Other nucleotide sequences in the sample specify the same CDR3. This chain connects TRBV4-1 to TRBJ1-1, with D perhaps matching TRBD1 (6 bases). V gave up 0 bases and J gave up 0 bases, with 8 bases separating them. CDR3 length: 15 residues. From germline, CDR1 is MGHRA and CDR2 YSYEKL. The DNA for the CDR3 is TGCGCCAGCAGCCAAGAACCAGGGGTGAACACTGAAGCTTTCTTT. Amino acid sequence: CASSQEPGVNTEAFF.

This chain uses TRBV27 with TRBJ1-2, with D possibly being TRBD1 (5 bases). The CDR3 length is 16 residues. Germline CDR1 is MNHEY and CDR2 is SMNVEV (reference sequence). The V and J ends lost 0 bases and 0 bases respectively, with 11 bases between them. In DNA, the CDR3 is TGTGCCAGCAGTTTATCGGCGGGACTGACTAACTATGGCTACACCTTC. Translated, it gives CASSLSAGLTNYGYTF.

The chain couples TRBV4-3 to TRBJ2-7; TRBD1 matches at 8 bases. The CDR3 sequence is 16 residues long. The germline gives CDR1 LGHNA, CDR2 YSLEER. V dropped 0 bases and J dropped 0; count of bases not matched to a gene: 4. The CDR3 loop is CASSQDDGQGSYEQYF. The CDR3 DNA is TGCGCCAGCAGCCAAGATGACGGACAGGGCTCCTACGAGCAGTACTTC.

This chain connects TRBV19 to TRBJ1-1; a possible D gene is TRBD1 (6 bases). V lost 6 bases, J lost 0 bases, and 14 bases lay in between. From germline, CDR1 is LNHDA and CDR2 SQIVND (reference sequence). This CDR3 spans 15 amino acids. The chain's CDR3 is CASRRGHNMNTEAFF. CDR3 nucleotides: TGTGCCAGTAGAAGGGGACATAATATGAACACTGAAGCTTTCTTT.

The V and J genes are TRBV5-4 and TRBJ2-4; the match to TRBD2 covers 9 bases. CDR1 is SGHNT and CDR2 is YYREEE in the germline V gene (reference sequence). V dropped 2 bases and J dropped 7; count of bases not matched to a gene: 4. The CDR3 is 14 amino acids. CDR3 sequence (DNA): TGTGCCAGCAGCTTAGGGACTAGCCGGAACATTCAGTACTTC. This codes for CASSLGTSRNIQYF.

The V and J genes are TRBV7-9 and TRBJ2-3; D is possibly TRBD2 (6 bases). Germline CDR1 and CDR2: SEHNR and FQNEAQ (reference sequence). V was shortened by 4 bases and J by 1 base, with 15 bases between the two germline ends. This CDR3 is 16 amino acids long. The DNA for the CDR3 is TGTGCCAGCAGCTCGCACACTAGCATTGGCACAGATACGCAGTATTTT. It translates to CASSSHTSIGTDTQYF.

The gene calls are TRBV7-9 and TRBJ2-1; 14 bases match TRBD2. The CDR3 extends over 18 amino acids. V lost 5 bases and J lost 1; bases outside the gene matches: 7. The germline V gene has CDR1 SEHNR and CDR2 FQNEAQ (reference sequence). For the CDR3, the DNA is TGTGCCAGCAGCCCCAGGACTAGCGGGAGGCTATCCTACAATGAGCAGTTCTTC. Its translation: CASSPRTSGRLSYNEQFF.

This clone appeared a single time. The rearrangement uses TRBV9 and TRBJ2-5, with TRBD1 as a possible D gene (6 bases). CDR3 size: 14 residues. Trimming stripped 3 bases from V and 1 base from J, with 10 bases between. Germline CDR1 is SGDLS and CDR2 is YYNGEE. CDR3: CASSGGTTQETQYF. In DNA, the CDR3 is TGTGCCAGCAGCGGAGGGACAACCCAAGAGACCCAGTACTTC.

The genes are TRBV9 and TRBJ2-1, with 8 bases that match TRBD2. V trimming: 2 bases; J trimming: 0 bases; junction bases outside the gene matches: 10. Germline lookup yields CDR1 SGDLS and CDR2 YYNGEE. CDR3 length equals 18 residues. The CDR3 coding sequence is TGTGCCAGCAGCGTCGAAAGCGGGAGTATAAGCTCCTACAATGAGCAGTTCTTC. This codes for CASSVESGSISSYNEQFF.

The CDR3, as DNA: TGTGCCTGGAGTGGACAAGTCGGCGAGCTGTTTTTT. This gives the protein CAWSGQVGELFF. This chain uses TRBV30 with TRBJ2-2; D gene ambiguous. CDR3 length: 12 amino acids. V shed 1 base and J shed 11 bases, with 11 bases lying between them. CDR1 is GTSNPN and CDR2 is SVGIG in the germline V gene (reference sequence).

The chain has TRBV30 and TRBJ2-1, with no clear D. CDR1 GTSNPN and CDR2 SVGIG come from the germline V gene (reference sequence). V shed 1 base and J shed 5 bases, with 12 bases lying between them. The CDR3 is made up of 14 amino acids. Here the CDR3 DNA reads TGTGCCTGGAGTGATCCTTTCGTCGACAATGAGCAGTTCTTC. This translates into CAWSDPFVDNEQFF.

For the CDR3, the DNA is TGCGCCAGCAGTCAAAGGACAGGGGGCCCCTCTGGGGCCAACGTCCTGACTTTC. Its translation: CASSQRTGGPSGANVLTF. The chain is built from TRBV23-1 and TRBJ2-6; 11 bases line up with TRBD1. TRBV23-1 is an open reading frame, and its role is uncertain. The V gene end was trimmed by 2 bases and the J gene end by 0 bases; junction bases not matched to a gene: 3. The CDR3 is 18 amino acids.

The CDR3 reads CASSLAPRRATVYYNEQFF. For the CDR3, the DNA is TGTGCCAGCAGCTTAGCTCCCCGTCGCGCGACTGTCTACTACAATGAGCAGTTCTTC. This rearrangement joins TRBV7-6 to TRBJ2-1; D is uncertain. The V and J ends lost 0 bases and 3 bases respectively, with 21 bases between them. The CDR3 is 19 residues long. CDR1 is SGHVS and CDR2 is FNYEAQ in the germline V gene.

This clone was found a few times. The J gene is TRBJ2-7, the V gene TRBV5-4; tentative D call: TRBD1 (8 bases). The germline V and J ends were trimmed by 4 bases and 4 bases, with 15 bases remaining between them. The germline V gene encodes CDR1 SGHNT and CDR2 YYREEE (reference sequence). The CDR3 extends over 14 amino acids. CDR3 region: CASSLGQGGYEQYF. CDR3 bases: TGTGCCAGCAGCCTAGGACAGGGAGGGTACGAGCAGTACTTC. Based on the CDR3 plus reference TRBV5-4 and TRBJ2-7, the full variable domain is ETGVTQSPTHLIKTRGQQVTLRCSSQSGHNTVSWYQQALGQGPQFIFQYYREEENGRGNFPPRFSGLQFPNYSSELNVNALELDDSALYLCASSLGQGGYEQYFGPGTRLTVT.

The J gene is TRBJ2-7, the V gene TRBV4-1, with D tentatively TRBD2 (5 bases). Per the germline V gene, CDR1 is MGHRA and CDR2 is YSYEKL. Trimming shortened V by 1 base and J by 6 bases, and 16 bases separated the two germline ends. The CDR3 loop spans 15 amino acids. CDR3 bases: TGCGCCAGCAGCCAAGCCACTACGGGGTGGGTCGAGCAGTACTTC. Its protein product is CASSQATTGWVEQYF.

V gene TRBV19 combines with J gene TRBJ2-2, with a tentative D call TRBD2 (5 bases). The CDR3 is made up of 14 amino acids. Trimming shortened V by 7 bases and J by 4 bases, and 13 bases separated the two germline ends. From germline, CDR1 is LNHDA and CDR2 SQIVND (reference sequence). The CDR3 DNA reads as TGTGCCAGTAAGGAGGACCGGGCCACCGGGGAGCTGTTTTTT. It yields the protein CASKEDRATGELFF.

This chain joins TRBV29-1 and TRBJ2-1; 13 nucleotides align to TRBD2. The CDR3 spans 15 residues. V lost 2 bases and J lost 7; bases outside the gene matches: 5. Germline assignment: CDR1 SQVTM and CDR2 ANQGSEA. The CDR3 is CSVEPRTSGSNEQFF. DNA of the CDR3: TGCAGCGTTGAACCGAGGACTAGCGGGAGTAATGAGCAGTTCTTC.

The CDR3 DNA is TGTGCCAGCAGCGTGGGTTTATGGGGGCTCACTGAAGCTTTCTTT. The encoded protein is CASSVGLWGLTEAFF. The chain employs TRBV9 and TRBJ1-1, with D perhaps TRBD1 (6 bases). CDR1 is SGDLS and CDR2 is YYNGEE in the germline V gene. The CDR3 spans 15 residues. V was trimmed by 2 bases and J by 4 bases, leaving 15 bases between them.

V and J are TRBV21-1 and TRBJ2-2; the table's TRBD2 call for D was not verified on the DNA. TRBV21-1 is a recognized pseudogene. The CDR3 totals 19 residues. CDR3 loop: CASSKEVSGNLANTGELFF. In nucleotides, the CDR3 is TGTGCCAGCAGCAAAGAAGTTTCGGGGAACTTGGCGAACACCGGGGAGCTGTTTTTT.